This is a list of T cell receptor beta chains from one sample in a study of T cells in localized non-small cell lung cancer. The repertoire was sequenced with immunoSEQ multiplex PCR; TCRdb's copy has only in-frame clones and lacks some. The data contain approximately 3,200 clones, approximately 30% of them singletons. The source was lung tumor tissue, collected before any cancer treatment. The receptors originated from a man aged 40-75 years with stage III lung adenocarcinoma. Each CDR3 is given with its conserved first and last residue. The D gene is left open where the match is weak. Size tells how often a clone was seen (once, few, many) or the class of an expanded clone, and some rows leave it out.

d_call: -; j_call: TRBJ2-7; v_call: TRBV11-3; clone_size: few; cdr3_nt: TGTGCCAGCAGCTTATCGGAGTATAATACCTACGAGCAGTACTTC; cdr3_aa: CASSLSEYNTYEQYF
d_call: TRBD1; j_call: TRBJ1-6; v_call: TRBV19; clone_size: -; cdr3_nt: TGTGCCAGTAGAACCTCACAGGGGGCCATTTCACCCCTCCACTTT; cdr3_aa: CASRTSQGAISPLHF
d_call: -; j_call: TRBJ1-1; v_call: TRBV6-8; clone_size: few; cdr3_nt: TGTGCCAGCAGTTCTACAGGGCTCGGCGCTTTCTTT; cdr3_aa: CASSSTGLGAFF
d_call: TRBD2; j_call: TRBJ2-5; v_call: TRBV19; clone_size: -; cdr3_nt: TGTGCCAGTAGTCCGCGTATTAGCGGGAACCAAGAGACCCAGTACTTC; cdr3_aa: CASSPRISGNQETQYF
d_call: -; j_call: TRBJ2-5; v_call: TRBV6-8; clone_size: few; cdr3_nt: TGTGCCACCACCCCCGGGGTACGGGGCGGGGAGACCCAGTACTTC; cdr3_aa: CATTPGVRGGETQYF
d_call: TRBD2; j_call: TRBJ2-7; v_call: TRBV9; clone_size: -; cdr3_nt: TGTGCCAGCAGCGTCGGACTAGCGGGCTACGAGCAGTACTTC; cdr3_aa: CASSVGLAGYEQYF
d_call: -; j_call: TRBJ1-4; v_call: TRBV5-1; clone_size: -; cdr3_nt: TGCGCCAGCAGCCCGGATGCAACTAATGAAAAACTGTTTTTT; cdr3_aa: CASSPDATNEKLFF
d_call: TRBD1; j_call: TRBJ1-1; v_call: TRBV19; clone_size: large; cdr3_nt: TGTGCCAGTAGTCCCGGACAGGGAAGCACTGAAGCTTTCTTT; cdr3_aa: CASSPGQGSTEAFF
d_call: -; j_call: TRBJ2-1; v_call: TRBV11-3; clone_size: -; cdr3_nt: TGTGCCAGCAGCTTCGCAGGGCCCTACAATGAGCAGTTCTTC; cdr3_aa: CASSFAGPYNEQFF
d_call: -; j_call: TRBJ2-7; v_call: TRBV19; clone_size: once; cdr3_nt: TGTGCCAGTAGTATCACTGGAGCCTACGAGCAGTACTTC; cdr3_aa: CASSITGAYEQYF
d_call: TRBD1; j_call: TRBJ2-5; v_call: TRBV5-1; clone_size: few; cdr3_nt: TGCGCCAGCAGCGGGGACAGTCGTAGGGAGACCCAGTACTTC; cdr3_aa: CASSGDSRRETQYF
d_call: -; j_call: TRBJ2-6; v_call: TRBV28; clone_size: medium-sized; cdr3_nt: TGTGCCAGCAGTTACGGATCACAAATATCTGGGGCCAACGTCCTGACTTTC; cdr3_aa: CASSYGSQISGANVLTF
d_call: -; j_call: TRBJ2-3; v_call: TRBV7-5; clone_size: medium-sized; cdr3_nt: TGTGCCAGCAGCTTAGGGGGACGCACAGATACGCAGTATTTT; cdr3_aa: CASSLGGRTDTQYF
d_call: -; j_call: TRBJ2-3; v_call: TRBV28; clone_size: -; cdr3_nt: TGTGCCAGCAGTTTTGCGGGAATCACAGATACGCAGTATTTT; cdr3_aa: CASSFAGITDTQYF
d_call: -; j_call: TRBJ2-5; v_call: TRBV9; clone_size: medium-sized; cdr3_nt: TGTGCCAGCAGCGTAACGGTAGGGGAGTCGGAGACCCAGTACTTC; cdr3_aa: CASSVTVGESETQYF
d_call: TRBD1; j_call: TRBJ1-2; v_call: TRBV28; clone_size: -; cdr3_nt: TGTGCCAGCAGTTCGCCCTCTCTTACCGGGACAGGGGACTATGGCTACACCTTC; cdr3_aa: CASSSPSLTGTGDYGYTF
d_call: TRBD1; j_call: TRBJ1-4; v_call: TRBV18; clone_size: -; cdr3_nt: TGTGCCAGCTCACCCAACAGGGGTGCAACTAATGAAAAACTGTTTTTT; cdr3_aa: CASSPNRGATNEKLFF
d_call: -; j_call: TRBJ1-6; v_call: TRBV9; clone_size: -; cdr3_nt: TGTGCCAGCAGTGAGGGAAGAGGATCACCCCTCCACTTT; cdr3_aa: CASSEGRGSPLHF
d_call: -; j_call: TRBJ1-2; v_call: TRBV18; clone_size: -; cdr3_nt: TGTGCCAGCTCACCACCGGCGGGCACCTATGGCTACACCTTC; cdr3_aa: CASSPPAGTYGYTF
d_call: -; j_call: TRBJ2-7; v_call: TRBV11-3; clone_size: -; cdr3_nt: TGTGCCAGCAGCTTTAGCGGCCTATCCTCCTACGAGCAGTACTTC; cdr3_aa: CASSFSGLSSYEQYF
d_call: TRBD2; j_call: TRBJ2-3; v_call: TRBV6-8; clone_size: few; cdr3_nt: TGTGCCAGCGAGACATTAGCGGGGCGCACAGATACGCAGTATTTT; cdr3_aa: CASETLAGRTDTQYF
d_call: -; j_call: TRBJ1-2; v_call: TRBV28; clone_size: -; cdr3_nt: TGTGCCAGCAGTTCCAATTCAGGCGGCAACTATGGCTACACCTTC; cdr3_aa: CASSSNSGGNYGYTF
d_call: -; j_call: TRBJ2-5; v_call: TRBV6-8; clone_size: -; cdr3_nt: TGTGCCAGCAGTTACTCCAGGGTACAAGAGACCCAGTACTTC; cdr3_aa: CASSYSRVQETQYF
d_call: -; j_call: TRBJ1-1; v_call: TRBV12-2; clone_size: medium-sized; cdr3_nt: TGTGCCAGTATCAAACTTACGGGGGGGACGACTGAAGCTTTCTTT; cdr3_aa: CASIKLTGGTTEAFF
d_call: -; j_call: TRBJ2-2; v_call: TRBV11-3; clone_size: few; cdr3_nt: TGTGCCAGCAGCTTAGATAAAGGGACCGGGGAGCTGTTTTTT; cdr3_aa: CASSLDKGTGELFF
d_call: -; j_call: TRBJ1-3; v_call: TRBV29-1; clone_size: -; cdr3_nt: TGCAGCGTTGCTCTGTCATCTGGAAACACCATATATTTT; cdr3_aa: CSVALSSGNTIYF
d_call: TRBD1; j_call: TRBJ1-4; v_call: TRBV11-3; clone_size: medium-sized; cdr3_nt: TGTGCCAGCAACAGGGGGCTAGACGCCGAAAAACTGTTTTTT; cdr3_aa: CASNRGLDAEKLFF
d_call: -; j_call: TRBJ2-1; v_call: TRBV6-8; clone_size: -; cdr3_nt: TGTGCCAGCAGAGAACGACCTGACCATGAGCAGTTCTTC; cdr3_aa: CASRERPDHEQFF
d_call: TRBD1; j_call: TRBJ2-7; v_call: TRBV5-1; clone_size: -; cdr3_nt: TGCGCCAGCAGCCAAGACAGGGGGAGCTACGAGCAGTACTTC; cdr3_aa: CASSQDRGSYEQYF
d_call: -; j_call: TRBJ1-2; v_call: TRBV6-8; clone_size: medium-sized; cdr3_nt: TGTGCCAGCAGTTACTCGAGAGGGTTCAGGAACTATGGCTACACCTTC; cdr3_aa: CASSYSRGFRNYGYTF
d_call: -; j_call: TRBJ2-5; v_call: TRBV7-2; clone_size: -; cdr3_nt: TGTGCCAGCAGCCCCGAGCTGCAAGAGACCCAGTACTTC; cdr3_aa: CASSPELQETQYF
d_call: TRBD2; j_call: TRBJ2-5; v_call: TRBV11-3; clone_size: -; cdr3_nt: TGTGCCAGCAGCCGGGGACTAGCGGGTGGAGAGACCCAGTACTTC; cdr3_aa: CASSRGLAGGETQYF
d_call: -; j_call: TRBJ1-1; v_call: TRBV30; clone_size: -; cdr3_nt: TGTGCCTGGACCCAAAGGAACACTGAAGCTTTCTTT; cdr3_aa: CAWTQRNTEAFF
d_call: -; j_call: TRBJ1-3; v_call: TRBV6-8; clone_size: few; cdr3_nt: TGTGCCACAGGCGGGGATTCCTCTGGAAACACCATATATTTT; cdr3_aa: CATGGDSSGNTIYF
d_call: -; j_call: TRBJ2-3; v_call: TRBV2; clone_size: few; cdr3_nt: TGTGCCAGCATCCGGGACGCAAAAGATACGCAGTATTTT; cdr3_aa: CASIRDAKDTQYF
d_call: -; j_call: TRBJ1-1; v_call: TRBV11-3; clone_size: many; cdr3_nt: TGTGCCAGCAGCCCTTCCCGGGGCAGTCACACTGAAGCTTTCTTT; cdr3_aa: CASSPSRGSHTEAFF
d_call: TRBD2; j_call: TRBJ2-7; v_call: TRBV25-1; clone_size: few; cdr3_nt: TGTGCCAGCAGGGGGGCGGGAGGGTCCTACGAGCAGTACTTC; cdr3_aa: CASRGAGGSYEQYF
d_call: TRBD2; j_call: TRBJ2-7; v_call: TRBV11-3; clone_size: -; cdr3_nt: TGTGCCAGCAGCCAATTAGCGGGAGCCTCCTACGAGCAGTACTTC; cdr3_aa: CASSQLAGASYEQYF
d_call: TRBD1; j_call: TRBJ2-3; v_call: TRBV11-3; clone_size: -; cdr3_nt: TGTGCCAGCAGCCCCCGACAGGGTGACGGCACAGATACGCAGTATTTT; cdr3_aa: CASSPRQGDGTDTQYF
d_call: -; j_call: TRBJ1-2; v_call: TRBV28; clone_size: -; cdr3_nt: TGTGCCAGCAGTTTAACACAGAACTATGGCTACACCTTC; cdr3_aa: CASSLTQNYGYTF
d_call: -; j_call: TRBJ2-1; v_call: TRBV9; clone_size: -; cdr3_nt: TGTGCCAGCAGTGACGGGGGCGGGAGTACCTACAATGAGCAGTTCTTC; cdr3_aa: CASSDGGGSTYNEQFF
d_call: -; j_call: TRBJ2-1; v_call: TRBV2; clone_size: few; cdr3_nt: TGTGCCAGCATGGGAGGCTACAATGAGCAGTTCTTC; cdr3_aa: CASMGGYNEQFF
d_call: -; j_call: TRBJ2-2; v_call: TRBV6-8; clone_size: once; cdr3_nt: TGTGCCAGCAGTTACGCGGGACTCTTAACATCCGGGGAGCTGTTTTTT; cdr3_aa: CASSYAGLLTSGELFF
d_call: -; j_call: TRBJ1-2; v_call: TRBV18; clone_size: once; cdr3_nt: TGTGCCAGCTCACCACGGGCTAACTATGGCTACACCTTC; cdr3_aa: CASSPRANYGYTF
d_call: -; j_call: TRBJ2-2; v_call: TRBV2; clone_size: few; cdr3_nt: TGTGCCAGCAAGAACACTAACACCGGGGAGCTGTTTTTT; cdr3_aa: CASKNTNTGELFF
d_call: -; j_call: TRBJ1-4; v_call: TRBV9; clone_size: -; cdr3_nt: TGTGCCAGCAGAAGTAGCAGGGGTGGAGGAGAAAAACTGTTTTTT; cdr3_aa: CASRSSRGGGEKLFF
d_call: TRBD1; j_call: TRBJ2-1; v_call: TRBV14; clone_size: -; cdr3_nt: TGTGCCAGCAGCTTCCCGCGACAGGGTGGAGAAGAGCAGTTCTTC; cdr3_aa: CASSFPRQGGEEQFF
d_call: -; j_call: TRBJ2-1; v_call: TRBV11-3; clone_size: -; cdr3_nt: TGTGCCAGCAGCAAAGACAGGCCTGGGAATGAGCAGTTCTTC; cdr3_aa: CASSKDRPGNEQFF
d_call: TRBD2; j_call: TRBJ2-7; v_call: TRBV30; clone_size: few; cdr3_nt: TGTGCCTGGAGGTCCAGCGGGGGCTACGAGCAGTACTTC; cdr3_aa: CAWRSSGGYEQYF
d_call: -; j_call: TRBJ1-4; v_call: TRBV6-8; clone_size: few; cdr3_nt: TGTGCCAGCAGTGGCAGGGGAGACAATGAAAAACTGTTTTTT; cdr3_aa: CASSGRGDNEKLFF
d_call: TRBD1; j_call: TRBJ1-6; v_call: TRBV28; clone_size: few; cdr3_nt: TGTGCCAGCATCCGGGACAGGGGACATTCACCCCTCCACTTT; cdr3_aa: CASIRDRGHSPLHF
d_call: -; j_call: TRBJ2-4; v_call: TRBV19; clone_size: few; cdr3_nt: TGTGCCAGTACCCCCAGCACCCTAGCCAAAAACATTCAGTACTTC; cdr3_aa: CASTPSTLAKNIQYF